The sequence of this TCR beta chain was determined in a study of T-cell reconstitution after alpha-beta-depleted transplantation in children. Using unique molecular identifiers, the investigators prepared the TCRbeta library. TCRdb re-analysed the PCR reads in MiXCR, keeping a single row per CDR3 protein. In the table there are 200,000 to 250,000 distinct CDR3 sequences, roughly 7.7% of which are singletons. This clonotype has a count of ten or more. Its antigen is unknown. Broader study findings: At the one-year point after transplant, T-cell counts and TCRbeta diversity were found to come mostly from T cells that had been newly produced.

The CDR3 is made up of 10 amino acids. The V gene's germline CDR1 is SGHDN and CDR2 FVKESK. The V end lost 0 bases, the J end lost 12 bases, and 3 bases lay between the germline ends. V usage is TRBV14 and J usage is TRBJ2-1; D unclear. The TCR originated in a male patient younger than 18 who had a stem cell transplant for acute lymphoblastic leukemia, so the T cells may come from the graft donor. Specimen: PBMCs, mostly from graft donor cells, collected 180 days after TCRalphabeta/CD19-depleted stem cell transplant. The CDR3 DNA is TGTGCCAGCAGCCAAGATCGGCAGTTCTTC. It is translated as CASSQDRQFF.